Each of the 26 T cell receptor beta chains below was sequenced from the same sample in a study of neurological immune-mediated disorders. Time point indicated: longitudinal time-point 2. MiXCR, run by TCRdb on the 5' RACE reads, gives a single entry per CDR3 protein. Altogether 65,000 to 95,000 distinct CDR3 sequences are present, 4.5% to 7.5% being singletons, with the ten largest covering 7.9%. The specimen sequenced was PBMCs. The receptors were sampled from a woman in her fifties or sixties with multiple sclerosis.

This clonotype appeared many times. This chain connects TRBV5-1 to TRBJ2-3; D may be TRBD2 (5 bases). Trimming shortened V by 2 bases and J by 6 bases, and 13 bases separated the two germline ends. CDR1 SGHRS and CDR2 YFSETQ come from the germline V gene. CDR3 length equals 14 residues. CDR3 protein: CASSLVAGEDTQYF. CDR3 nucleotides: TGCGCCAGCAGCTTAGTCGCTGGGGAGGATACGCAGTATTTT.

This clonotype has a count of ten or more. The chain combines TRBV24-1 with TRBJ2-2; TRBD1 or TRBD2 may be the D gene (5 bases each). Germline CDR1 is KGHDR and CDR2 is SFDVKD. This CDR3 spans 17 amino acids. V was trimmed by 3 bases and J by 0 bases, leaving 13 bases between them. The CDR3 DNA reads TGTGCCACCAGTGATCCCTCCGGGACGGCGAACACCGGGGAGCTGTTTTTT. It yields the protein CATSDPSGTANTGELFF.

There are many counts of this clonotype. V and J are TRBV5-1 and TRBJ2-1; TRBD2 matches 7 bases. The CDR3 is 18 amino acids. Germline V gene lookup returns CDR1 SGHRS and CDR2 YFSETQ. J gave up 0 bases and V 4 bases, and 13 bases lay outside the gene matches. This CDR3 is CASSRVQFGRGSYNEQFF. The CDR3 bases are TGCGCCAGCAGCCGAGTGCAATTTGGGAGGGGCTCCTACAATGAGCAGTTCTTC.

This clonotype came up many times. The rearrangement uses TRBV5-1 and TRBJ1-1, with D hard to call. Germline V gene sequence: CDR1 SGHRS, CDR2 YFSETQ. The CDR3 has 14 residues. The ends were cut back, 4 bases at V and 1 base at J, with 11 bases in the middle. The CDR3: CASSRGAENTEAFF. The CDR3 region has the DNA TGCGCCAGCAGCCGAGGTGCGGAGAACACTGAAGCTTTCTTT.

This clonotype was detected many times. This chain uses TRBV5-1 with TRBJ2-7; 11 nucleotides agree with TRBD1. The CDR3 loop spans 14 amino acids. The germline CDR1 and CDR2 sequences are SGHRS and YFSETQ. V was clipped by 4 bases and J by 5 bases; unmatched bases: 5. The CDR3: CASSPGQGGDEQYF. In DNA form, the CDR3 reads TGCGCCAGCAGCCCGGGACAGGGGGGTGACGAGCAGTACTTC.

CDR3: CAISETDIGLGYTF. The CDR3 DNA follows: TGTGCCATCAGTGAGACGGACATAGGGTTGGGCTACACCTTC. The chain combines TRBV10-3 with TRBJ1-2; D might be TRBD1 (5 bases). The CDR3 has 14 residues. Deletions cut 2 bases from V and 8 bases from J, with 15 bases between. Germline values: CDR1 ENHRY, CDR2 SYGVKD.

This clonotype has at least ten counts. The chain is built from TRBV3-1 and TRBJ1-5; no clear D. The CDR3 is 14 amino acids. CDR1 and CDR2 (germline): LGHDT, YNNKEL (reference sequence). The V end was cut by 0 bases, the J end by 8 bases, with 11 bases between. CDR3: CASSQDHASEPQHF. The CDR3 nucleotides are TGTGCCAGCAGCCAAGACCATGCTTCGGAGCCCCAGCATTTT.

This clonotype was detected many times. The chain joins TRBV7-2 to TRBJ2-1; 10 bases align to TRBD2. CDR3 size: 15 residues. The V gene end was trimmed by 4 bases and the J gene end by 2 bases; junction bases not matched to a gene: 2. The germline gives CDR1 SGHTA, CDR2 FQGNSA. CDR3 sequence: CASSSSGGAYNEQFF. CDR3 sequence (DNA): TGTGCCAGCAGCTCCAGCGGGGGGGCCTACAATGAGCAGTTCTTC. The full variable domain, its missing parts supplied by reference TRBV7-2 and TRBJ2-1, is GAGVSQSPSNKVTEKGKDVELRCDPISGHTALYWYRQSLGQGLEFLIYFQGNSAPDKSGLPSDRFSAERTGGSVSTLTIQRTQQEDSAVYLCASSSSGGAYNEQFFGPGTRLTVL.

This clonotype was picked up many times. This sequence joins TRBV6-5 and TRBJ1-1; 8 bases are a match to TRBD1. Germline V CDR1 and CDR2: MNHEY, SVGAGI. The CDR3 loop spans 13 amino acids. The trim removed 6 bases at V and 4 bases at J, leaving 4 bases unmatched. CDR3 in amino acids: CASRPGQATEAFF. The CDR3 nucleotides are TGTGCCAGCAGGCCGGGACAGGCCACTGAAGCTTTCTTT.

This clonotype was observed many times. The chain's CDR3 is CASSHSGQGPNIQYF. The CDR3 nucleotides read TGCGCCAGCAGCCATTCTGGACAGGGGCCAAACATTCAGTACTTC. This chain connects TRBV5-1 to TRBJ2-4, with TRBD1 matching over 9 bases. The CDR3 covers 15 residues. V was pared by 4 bases and J by 6 bases, with 8 bases of the junction left unmatched. Germline V gives CDR1 SGHRS, CDR2 YFSETQ.

The J gene is TRBJ2-3, the V gene TRBV5-1; D unclear. The germline gives CDR1 SGHRS, CDR2 YFSETQ. The ends were cut back, 10 bases at V and 8 bases at J, with 8 bases in the middle. The CDR3 totals 9 residues. CDR3 nucleotides: TGCGCCCCCGAGAGTACGCAGTATTTT. As protein: CAPESTQYF. Full variable domain (rest looked up from reference TRBV5-1 and TRBJ2-3): KAGVTQTPRYLIKTRGQQVTLSCSPISGHRSVSWYQQTPGQGLQFLFEYFSETQRNKGNFPGRFSGRQFSNSRSEMNVSTLELGDSALYLCAPESTQYFGPGTRLTVL.

This clonotype was picked up a small number of times. The junction does not match germline at one end; this may be a read error. V is TRBV3-1 and J is TRBJ2-5; TRBD2 aligns across 10 bases. This CDR3 comprises 14 residues. Germline V gene data show CDR1 as LGHDT and CDR2 as YNNKEL (reference sequence). The CDR3 DNA reads TGTGCCAGCAGCCAAGCGCCTAGCGGGGGACTAAATCGGTTC. It codes for CASSQAPSGGLNRF.

This clonotype has a count of ten or more. The J gene is TRBJ2-1, the V gene TRBV29-1; D is perhaps TRBD2 (7 bases). The CDR3 length is 14 residues. Germline CDR1 is SQVTM and CDR2 is ANQGSEA. The V end was cut by 7 bases, the J end by 9 bases, with 22 bases between. CDR3 protein: CSARESGGRAEQFF. The DNA for the CDR3 is TGCAGCGCCAGGGAGTCGGGGGGCCGAGCTGAGCAGTTCTTC.

This clonotype was observed many times. This rearrangement joins TRBV5-6 to TRBJ2-5; D is undetermined. CDR1 and CDR2 (germline): SGHDT, YYEEEE. V gave up 4 bases and J gave up 5 bases, with 12 bases separating them. This CDR3 contains 13 residues. In DNA form, the CDR3 reads TGTGCCAGCAGCCAACCCGGAAGGGAGACCCAGTACTTC. It codes for CASSQPGRETQYF.

This clonotype was counted at least ten times. The chain links TRBV5-1 to TRBJ2-2; D gene ambiguous. Germline-derived CDR1 and CDR2 are SGHRS and YFSETQ. The CDR3 runs to 14 residues. V shed 1 base and J shed 3 bases, with 7 bases lying between them. The CDR3 region has the DNA TGCGCCAGCAGCTTGAACACCTACACCGGGGAGCTGTTTTTT. Amino acid sequence: CASSLNTYTGELFF.

Ten or more counts support this clonotype. The genes are TRBV20-1 and TRBJ2-2; 12 nucleotides align to TRBD2. J was trimmed by 8 bases and V by 3 bases; bases with no gene match: 7. This CDR3 comprises 15 residues. Germline V gives CDR1 DFQATT, CDR2 SNEGSKA (reference sequence). CDR3 protein: CSARTSGGPVGELFF. CDR3 bases: TGCAGTGCTAGGACTAGCGGGGGCCCGGTGGGGGAGCTGTTTTTT.

The table lists this clonotype with many counts. The V call is TRBV5-1, the J call TRBJ1-1, with 7 bases that match TRBD1. The J segment lost 3 bases and the V segment lost 0 bases, leaving 2 bases of the junction unmatched. The CDR3 runs 14 residues. Germline assignment: CDR1 SGHRS and CDR2 YFSETQ. CDR3 bases: TGCGCCAGCAGCTTGGCAGGGGGAGACACTGAAGCTTTCTTT. This translates into CASSLAGGDTEAFF.

This clonotype was picked up many times. The chain employs TRBV9 and TRBJ1-2; a possible D gene is TRBD1 (6 bases). CDR3 length: 16 residues. Germline V CDR1 and CDR2: SGDLS, YYNGEE. Trimming removed 0 bases from V and 5 bases from J, with 17 bases in between. The CDR3 DNA reads TGTGCCAGCAGCGTAGGGGTTGGGGGCCTAAGTTATGGCTACACCTTC. It specifies CASSVGVGGLSYGYTF.

The rearrangement uses TRBV5-6 and TRBJ2-7; the match to TRBD1 covers 7 bases. CDR3 length: 14 amino acids. V lost 4 bases and J lost 0; bases outside the gene matches: 4. CDR1 is SGHDT and CDR2 is YYEEEE in the germline V gene. This chain's CDR3 is CASSRSGGSYEQYF. DNA of the CDR3: TGTGCCAGCAGCCGTTCAGGGGGCTCCTACGAGCAGTACTTC.

Ten or more counts support this clonotype. The chain uses TRBV7-2 and TRBJ1-2, with no clear D. Per the germline V gene, CDR1 is SGHTA and CDR2 is FQGNSA. CDR3 size: 11 residues. Trimming stripped 6 bases from V and 4 bases from J, with 6 bases between. CDR3 coding DNA: TGTGCCAGCAGTCGTAGCTATGGCTACACCTTC. Translation gives CASSRSYGYTF.

This clonotype appeared many times. The chain carries TRBV20-1 and TRBJ2-3, with TRBD2 as a possible D gene (6 bases). Germline CDR1 is DFQATT and CDR2 is SNEGSKA (reference sequence). The CDR3 has 13 amino acids. Trimming took 4 bases from V and 3 from J, leaving 11 bases between them. CDR3 sequence: CSAIRGGTDTQYF. CDR3 nucleotide sequence: TGCAGTGCTATAAGGGGAGGTACAGATACGCAGTATTTT.

This clonotype appeared many times. This chain connects TRBV14 to TRBJ2-1; D gene ambiguous. V lost 6 bases and J lost 13, with 13 bases in between. The CDR3 consists of 11 residues. Germline assignment: CDR1 SGHDN and CDR2 FVKESK. The CDR3 protein is CASSVEGLQFF. CDR3 nucleotide sequence: TGTGCCAGCAGTGTTGAAGGTCTACAGTTCTTC.

This clonotype was seen ten or more times. The rearrangement uses TRBV6-4 and TRBJ2-3, with 11 bases lining up with TRBD2. The CDR3 length is 19 residues. J was trimmed by 4 bases and V by 7 bases; bases with no gene match: 19. Germline loops: CDR1 MRHNA, CDR2 SNTAGT. The CDR3 protein is CASNPLGLAGGASPDTQYF. The CDR3 DNA is TGTGCCAGCAACCCCCTCGGGCTAGCGGGGGGAGCCTCCCCAGATACGCAGTATTTT.

This clonotype was recorded at least ten times. CDR3: CASSPLVDTQYF. CDR3 nucleotides: TGTGCCAGCTCACCCTTGGTAGATACGCAGTATTTT. The J gene is TRBJ2-3, the V gene TRBV18, with D uncertain. Germline V gives CDR1 KGHSH, CDR2 LQKENI. CDR3 size: 12 residues. V was pared by 3 bases and J by 5 bases, with 6 bases between.

This clonotype showed up many times. J is TRBJ2-6 and V is TRBV30; possibly TRBD2 for D (6 bases). V was clipped by 0 bases and J by 0 bases, with 9 bases between them. The CDR3 extends over 16 amino acids. CDR1 is GTSNPN and CDR2 is SVGIG in the germline V gene (reference sequence). CDR3: CAWSVRDFSGANVLTF. The CDR3 coding sequence is TGTGCCTGGAGTGTACGGGACTTCTCTGGGGCCAACGTCCTGACTTTC.

Many counts were recorded for this clonotype. The chain couples TRBV7-2 to TRBJ2-5, with D perhaps TRBD2 (6 bases). This CDR3 contains 14 residues. Per germline, CDR1 SGHTA and CDR2 FQGNSA. Trimming cost V 5 bases and J 3 bases, with 13 bases left between them. The CDR3 here is CASSRRLGKETQYF. CDR3 DNA sequence: TGTGCCAGCAGCCGACGACTAGGAAAAGAGACCCAGTACTTC. Full variable domain (missing parts from reference TRBV7-2 and TRBJ2-5): GAGVSQSPSNKVTEKGKDVELRCDPISGHTALYWYRQSLGQGLEFLIYFQGNSAPDKSGLPSDRFSAERTGGSVSTLTIQRTQQEDSAVYLCASSRRLGKETQYFGPGTRLLVL.